The 22 T cell receptor beta chains below all came from one sample that was sequenced in a study of post-analysis software for immune sequencing data. General observations from the study: There were roughly five TRBV segments more frequent in patients than controls, and TRBV5-6, TRBV5-1 and TRBV20-1 were among them.

No antigens are known for them. Unique molecular identifiers were built into the TCR beta cDNA libraries. TCRdb redid the calling of the PCR reads with MiXCR, one entry per CDR3 protein. The repertoire holds approximately 690,000 distinct CDR3 sequences, with approximately 60% as singletons. Sequences were obtained from blood. These receptors originate from a girl aged 2-9 years with multiple sclerosis.

V gene TRBV6-2 or TRBV6-3 combines with J gene TRBJ2-3, with D unclear. The V gene lost 2 bases and the J gene lost 4 bases, with 10 bases spanning the gap. The length of the CDR3 is 14 residues. CDR1 and CDR2 from the germline V gene are MNHEY and SVGEGT. CDR3 protein: CASSYIGFPDTQYF. CDR3 coding DNA: TGTGCCAGCAGTTACATCGGTTTCCCAGATACGCAGTATTTT.

CDR3 bases: TGCGCCAGCAGCGCGAGCGGGAGTCGCAATGAGCAGTTCTTC. This encodes CASSASGSRNEQFF. V usage is TRBV5-1 and J usage is TRBJ2-1; the match to TRBD2 covers 8 bases. This CDR3 has 14 residues. CDR1 and CDR2 (germline): SGHRS, YFSETQ. Losses at the gene ends were 4 bases for V and 6 bases for J; bases not matched to a gene: 6.

V usage is TRBV5-5 and J usage is TRBJ2-3; D call uncertain. V shed 6 bases and J shed 7 bases, with 9 bases lying between them. The CDR3 has 11 amino acids. CDR1 and CDR2 from the germline V gene are SGHKS and YYEKEE (reference sequence). CDR3 sequence reads: CASILENTQYF. In DNA, the CDR3 is TGTGCCAGCATCCTCGAAAATACGCAGTATTTT.

This clonotype was recorded only once. The rearrangement joins TRBV20-1 to TRBJ2-3; D is undetermined. Germline CDR1 DFQATT, CDR2 SNEGSKA (reference sequence). Trimming pared 5 bases from V and 2 bases from J, leaving 11 bases between. The CDR3 length is 13 residues. The CDR3 reads CSAFKAVTDTQYF. DNA for the CDR3: TGCAGTGCTTTCAAGGCGGTCACAGATACGCAGTATTTT.

The chain links TRBV25-1 to TRBJ1-1; D unclear. The CDR3 contains 13 residues. CDR1 is MGHDK and CDR2 is SYGVNS in the germline V gene. The ends were cut back, 4 bases at V and 6 bases at J, with 12 bases in the middle. The CDR3 DNA reads TGTGCCAGCAGTGGCTACAGTTCGGCTGAAGCTTTCTTT. Protein sequence: CASSGYSSAEAFF.

The chain links TRBV18 to TRBJ2-5; 13 bases are shared with TRBD2. There are 16 residues in the CDR3. V shed 2 bases, J shed 0 bases, and the junction held 0 bases outside the gene matches. Germline V gives CDR1 KGHSH, CDR2 LQKENI. Here the CDR3 DNA reads TGTGCCAGCTCACCAACTAGCGGGGGGGACCAAGAGACCCAGTACTTC. Translating gives CASSPTSGGDQETQYF.

This clonotype was picked up a small number of times. The chain couples TRBV29-1 to TRBJ2-7, with 8 bases aligning to TRBD1. Germline assignment: CDR1 SQVTM and CDR2 ANQGSEA. V trimming: 3 bases; J trimming: 0 bases; junction bases outside the gene matches: 13. This CDR3 is built from 17 residues. The CDR3 DNA reads as TGCAGCGTTGACGCAGGGGGCTCGGCCGGGACCTCCTACGAGCAGTACTTC. It encodes CSVDAGGSAGTSYEQYF.

The sample holds one count of this clonotype. The V gene is TRBV5-6, the J gene TRBJ1-1; tentatively, D is TRBD1 (6 bases). Germline CDR1 SGHDT, CDR2 YYEEEE. Trimming took off 3 bases at V and 5 bases at J, with 17 bases between the two ends. This CDR3 is built from 15 residues. The DNA for the CDR3 is TGTGCCAGCAGCTCTCCCCAGGGAAGGGGGACTGAAGCTTTCTTT. Translation gives CASSSPQGRGTEAFF. Filled out from reference TRBV5-6 and TRBJ1-1, the complete variable domain reads DAGVTQSPTHLIKTRGQQVTLRCSPKSGHDTVSWYQQALGQGPQFIFQYYEEEERQRGNFPDRFSGHQFPNYSSELNVNALLLGDSALYLCASSSPQGRGTEAFFGQGTRLTVV.

The rearrangement uses TRBV6-6 and TRBJ1-2; no firm D call. The ends were cut back, 7 bases at V and 0 bases at J, with 12 bases in the middle. CDR3 size: 14 residues. Germline CDR1 MNHNY, CDR2 SVGAGI (reference sequence). This chain's CDR3 is CASTLQNTNYGYTF. For the CDR3, the DNA is TGTGCCAGCACCCTCCAGAACACTAACTATGGCTACACCTTC.

This clonotype appeared once. This chain joins TRBV11-2 and TRBJ2-3, with 8 bases lining up with TRBD2. Germline loops: CDR1 SGHAT, CDR2 FQNNGV. The CDR3 sequence is 15 residues long. Trimming took 3 bases from V and 4 from J; bases not matched to a gene: 6. This CDR3 is CASSFTGGEADTQYF. DNA of the CDR3: TGTGCCAGCAGCTTTACCGGGGGGGAAGCAGATACGCAGTATTTT.

For the CDR3, the DNA is TGTGCCAGCAGTTTCGGGGTACAGCCCTATGGCTACACCTTC. This codes for CASSFGVQPYGYTF. The V and J genes are TRBV12-3 or TRBV12-4 and TRBJ1-2; D remains unclear. Trimming cost V 3 bases and J 4 bases, with 12 bases left between them. The CDR3 totals 14 residues.

This clonotype has a handful of counts. The CDR3 DNA sequence: TGCAGTGCTTCGAGCGGGGGGGTCCCTGATACGCAGTATTTT. Translation gives CSASSGGVPDTQYF. The rearrangement joins TRBV20-1 to TRBJ2-3, with 10 bases matching TRBD2. This CDR3 spans 14 amino acids. From germline, CDR1 is DFQATT and CDR2 SNEGSKA (reference sequence). J was trimmed by 6 bases and V by 5 bases; bases with no gene match: 8.

On this clonotype: At one end the junction does not follow the germline gene, possibly because of a read error. The chain links TRBV30 to TRBJ2-5; D gene unclear. The CDR3 runs to 13 residues. Germline lookup yields CDR1 GTSNPN and CDR2 SVGIG (reference sequence). As DNA, the CDR3 is TGCGCCTGGAGTGTACTGACATTGGGGACCCAGTACTTC. Residues: CAWSVLTLGTQYF. Using reference TRBV30 and TRBJ2-5 for the parts outside the CDR3, the full variable domain is SQTIHQWPATLVQPVGSPLSLECTVEGTSNPNLYWYRQAAGRGLQLLFYSVGIGQISSEVPQNLSASRPQDRQFILSSKKLLLSDSGFYLCAWSVLTLGTQYFGPGTRLLVL.

The genes are TRBV25-1 and TRBJ1-2, with D hard to call. The germline V gene has CDR1 MGHDK and CDR2 SYGVNS. V lost 1 base to trimming and J lost 1 base, with 10 bases between them. The CDR3 length is 15 residues. CDR3 amino acids: CASSESRNNNYGYTF. For the CDR3, the DNA is TGTGCCAGCAGTGAATCGCGGAACAATAACTATGGCTACACCTTC.

This clonotype was counted between two and nine times. The chain combines TRBV6-6 with TRBJ1-5, with 9 positions matching TRBD1. V was pared by 5 bases and J by 0 bases, with 11 bases of the junction left unmatched. Germline values: CDR1 MNHNY, CDR2 SVGAGI (reference sequence). The CDR3 is 18 amino acids. CDR3 region: CASSPRDRALYSNQPQHF. For the CDR3, the DNA is TGTGCCAGCAGTCCCCGGGACAGGGCCCTATATAGCAATCAGCCCCAGCATTTT.

The table lists this clonotype with a few counts. V gene TRBV6-2 or TRBV6-3 combines with J gene TRBJ1-6; weak D call: TRBD1 (6 bases). Germline V gives CDR1 MNHEY, CDR2 SVGEGT. This CDR3 is 15 amino acids long. The germline V and J ends were trimmed by 5 bases and 7 bases, with 15 bases remaining between them. As DNA, the CDR3 is TGTGCCAGCAGTCCCGCGACAGGAGAGAATTCACCCCTCCACTTT. It encodes CASSPATGENSPLHF.

This chain uses TRBV7-2 with TRBJ2-1; TRBD2 aligns across 10 bases. The trim removed 2 bases at V and 0 bases at J, leaving 7 bases unmatched. The V gene's germline CDR1 is SGHTA and CDR2 FQGNSA. This CDR3 contains 18 residues. As DNA, the CDR3 is TGTGCCAGCAGCTTAATTAGCGGGGGGACTTTCTCCTACAATGAGCAGTTCTTC. Translated, it gives CASSLISGGTFSYNEQFF.

The chain joins TRBV12-3 or TRBV12-4 to TRBJ2-1, with a tentative D call TRBD2 (5 bases). The CDR3 sequence is 12 residues long. V was shortened by 8 bases and J by 3 bases, with 8 bases between the two germline ends. Here the CDR3 DNA reads TGTGCCAGCGGACGGGACTACAATGAGCAGTTCTTC. Residues: CASGRDYNEQFF.

The chain uses TRBV11-2 and TRBJ2-3; D gene uncertain. Germline V gives CDR1 SGHAT, CDR2 FQNNGV. CDR3 length equals 14 residues. Trimming left V 9 bases short and J 6 bases short, with 19 bases between. The CDR3 DNA follows: TGTGCCAGTAATTGGAACACTGGGCTGGATACGCAGTATTTT. Protein product: CASNWNTGLDTQYF.

This clonotype was counted between two and nine times. The chain is built from TRBV24-1 and TRBJ2-3; 8 bases map to TRBD2. CDR3 length: 16 amino acids. Losses at the gene ends were 4 bases for V and 5 bases for J; bases not matched to a gene: 10. Germline V gene sequence: CDR1 KGHDR, CDR2 SFDVKD. The CDR3 DNA reads TGTGCCACCAGTGACCCCGGGGGGGCGGAAAGAGATACGCAGTATTTT. Amino acids: CATSDPGGAERDTQYF.

The J gene is TRBJ2-3, the V gene TRBV5-1; D may be TRBD2 (6 bases). The germline gives CDR1 SGHRS, CDR2 YFSETQ. V gave up 0 bases and J gave up 5 bases, with 25 bases separating them. This CDR3 has 19 amino acids. The CDR3 bases are TGCGCCAGCAGCTTGGAGCGTCTAGCGCATTCAGCGAGGGGAGATACGCAGTATTTT. It yields the protein CASSLERLAHSARGDTQYF.

The chain recombines TRBV15 with TRBJ1-2; D call uncertain. V lost 1 base, J lost 7 bases, and 7 bases lay in between. CDR3 length equals 12 residues. Germline loops: CDR1 LNHNV, CDR2 YYDKDF (reference sequence). CDR3 region: CATSRADGGYTF. CDR3 nucleotide sequence: TGTGCCACCAGCAGAGCCGATGGTGGCTACACCTTC.